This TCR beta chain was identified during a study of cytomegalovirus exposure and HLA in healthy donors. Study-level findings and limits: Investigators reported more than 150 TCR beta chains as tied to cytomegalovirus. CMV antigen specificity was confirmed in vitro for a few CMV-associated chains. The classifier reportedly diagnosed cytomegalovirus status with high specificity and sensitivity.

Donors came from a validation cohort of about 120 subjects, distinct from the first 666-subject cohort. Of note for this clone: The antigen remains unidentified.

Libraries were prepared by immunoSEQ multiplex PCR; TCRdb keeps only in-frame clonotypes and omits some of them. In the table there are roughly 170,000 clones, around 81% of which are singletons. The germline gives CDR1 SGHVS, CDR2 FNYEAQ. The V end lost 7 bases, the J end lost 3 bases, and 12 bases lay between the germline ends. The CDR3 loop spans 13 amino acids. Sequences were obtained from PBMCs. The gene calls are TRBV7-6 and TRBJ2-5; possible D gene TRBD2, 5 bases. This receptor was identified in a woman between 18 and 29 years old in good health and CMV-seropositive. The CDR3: CASTPGTEETQYF. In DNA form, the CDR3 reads TGTGCCAGCACCCCGGGAACAGAAGAGACCCAGTACTTC.